This T cell receptor beta chain was profiled in a study of somatic mutations in cytotoxic T cells in rheumatoid arthritis. The wider study: Patient blood, roughly 33 ml in EDTA, was obtained immediately after diagnosis and prior to the start of any treatment.

Germline V gene sequence: CDR1 MNHNS, CDR2 SASEGT. CDR3 length: 14 amino acids. V shed 1 base and J shed 7 bases, with 14 bases lying between them. Findings of the study overall: Any difference in CD8+ T-cell clonality between patients who had rheumatoid arthritis and healthy controls who were age-matched was not statistically significant. The study found that the largest CD8+ clone exceeded 20% of CD8+ cells in about an eighth of the roughly 60 patients.

Purity of the CD4+ and CD8+ cells, isolated by positive magnetic bead selection, was checked by flow cytometry. The table came from immunoSEQ multiplex PCR; TCRdb's copy has only in-frame clones and leaves some out. The sample yields thousands of clones, 75% to 85% seen once. On this clone: Its antigen is currently unknown.

This TCR was sampled from an adult with rheumatoid arthritis. J is TRBJ2-7 and V is TRBV6-1; possible D gene TRBD2, 5 bases. The sample was CD8+ T cells sorted from blood. The CDR3 region is CASSEGWLAGEQYF. For the CDR3, the DNA is TGTGCCAGCAGTGAAGGGTGGCTAGCTGGGGAGCAGTACTTC.